Below are 5 T cell receptor beta chains sequenced from a single sample in a study of T-cell memory formation after mild COVID-19. TCRdb passed the 5' RACE reads through MiXCR, listing each CDR3 protein once. The sample shows around 510,000 distinct CDR3 sequences, roughly 20% of them seen only once. The sample was PBMCs or a T cell subset sorted from them (not recorded which). The receptors come from an adult woman who had mild COVID-19 (a few samples of this study predate the infection). Cell type and time point are not known.

This clonotype has just a few counts. V is TRBV4-1 and J is TRBJ1-4; possibly TRBD1 for D (5 bases). The CDR3 is 15 residues long. Trimming pared 4 bases from V and 1 base from J, leaving 10 bases between. Germline lookup yields CDR1 MGHRA and CDR2 YSYEKL. Written as DNA, the CDR3 is TGCGCCAGCAGCCGGCAGGGAGAAACTAATGAAAAACTGTTTTTT. This codes for CASSRQGETNEKLFF.

The chain joins TRBV24-1 to TRBJ2-7; 7 bases match TRBD2. The V segment lost 4 bases and the J segment 7 bases; nucleotides outside the gene matches: 12. The CDR3 is 15 amino acids. The germline V gene has CDR1 KGHDR and CDR2 SFDVKD. The CDR3 DNA reads TGTGCCACCAGTGACCCCGGGAACCCCGGGGGGGAGCAGTACTTC. This encodes CATSDPGNPGGEQYF.

This clonotype appeared a few times. The V and J genes are TRBV7-9 and TRBJ2-7, with 10 bases aligning to TRBD1. Germline V gives CDR1 SEHNR, CDR2 FQNEAQ (reference sequence). This CDR3 comprises 15 residues. Trimming at V came to 3 bases and at J to 4 bases, leaving 6 bases not matched to a gene. Written as DNA, the CDR3 is TGTGCCAGCAGCTTCCCGGACAGGGGGTCATACGAGCAGTACTTC. Amino acids: CASSFPDRGSYEQYF. Drawing the rest from reference TRBV7-9 and TRBJ2-7, the complete variable domain is DTGVSQNPRHKITKRGQNVTFRCDPISEHNRLYWYRQTLGQGPEFLTYFQNEAQLEKSRLLSDRFSAERPKGSFSTLEIQRTEQGDSAMYLCASSFPDRGSYEQYFGPGTRLTVT.

This clonotype was seen more than once but under ten times. The rearrangement uses TRBV10-3 and TRBJ1-2, with 7 nucleotides matching TRBD1. CDR3 length equals 16 residues. Per germline, CDR1 ENHRY and CDR2 SYGVKD. The V segment lost 8 bases and the J segment 8 bases; nucleotides outside the gene matches: 20. The CDR3 DNA follows: TGTGCCATCGCTGCCCCCTTAAATTCGACAGGGTCCGGCTACACCTTC. It encodes CAIAAPLNSTGSGYTF.

This clonotype was seen more than once but under ten times. The chain combines TRBV18 with TRBJ1-2; no reliable D call. The CDR3 consists of 15 residues. V shed 2 bases and J shed 7 bases, with 17 bases lying between them. From germline, CDR1 is KGHSH and CDR2 LQKENI. The CDR3 is CASSPEAGFIPGYTF. CDR3 DNA sequence: TGTGCCAGCTCACCAGAAGCGGGGTTTATTCCTGGCTACACCTTC.